The 4 T cell receptor beta chains reported below all come from one sample, sequenced in a study of identical twins. TCRdb reprocessed the 5' RACE reads with MiXCR, giving one entry per CDR3 protein. The data contain roughly 250,000 distinct CDR3 sequences, approximately 7% of them singletons. Separately, the same data were catalogued under a study of yellow fever vaccine responses in identical twins.

The sequenced sample consisted of memory (CD45RO+) T cells sorted from blood. These receptors were obtained from a woman between 18 and 29 years old in good health.

This clonotype showed up just a few times. This sequence joins TRBV27 and TRBJ2-7; 9 bases are a match to TRBD1. The CDR3 is made up of 15 amino acids. V was clipped by 3 bases and J by 2 bases; unmatched bases: 5. CDR1 is MNHEY, CDR2 SMNVEV, per germline (reference sequence). The CDR3 DNA is TGTGCCAGCAGTTTGACAGGGGGTCACACCTACGAGCAGTACTTC. The encoded protein is CASSLTGGHTYEQYF.

With regard to this clonotype: With a much larger clone just one base away, this may be a read error. This CDR3 is CSARLAGVKNNEQFF. The CDR3 DNA is TGCAGTGCCCGACTAGCGGGGGTCAAGAACAATGAGCAGTTCTTC. The chain has TRBV20-1 and TRBJ2-1, with 12 bases lining up with TRBD2. This CDR3 has 15 amino acids. V lost 6 bases, J lost 5 bases, and 8 bases stayed unmatched. Germline CDR1 and CDR2: DFQATT and SNEGSKA (reference sequence).

This clonotype was counted at least ten times. This chain connects TRBV20-1 to TRBJ2-5; D unresolved. V was clipped by 6 bases and J by 5 bases, with 13 bases between them. The CDR3 has 12 amino acids. In germline, CDR1 is DFQATT, CDR2 SNEGSKA (reference sequence). Here the CDR3 DNA reads TGCAGTGCAGAAGGGCTAGGGGAGACCCAGTACTTC. As protein: CSAEGLGETQYF.

The chain combines TRBV6-1 with TRBJ2-2; 9 bases fit TRBD2. The J segment lost 0 bases and the V segment lost 10 bases, leaving 9 bases of the junction unmatched. Germline values: CDR1 MNHNS, CDR2 SASEGT. The CDR3 totals 16 residues. The CDR3 DNA reads as TGTGCCACCGGACCCCTAGCGGGGACGAACACCGGGGAGCTGTTTTTT. It codes for CATGPLAGTNTGELFF.